This passage covers 15 T cell receptor beta chains from one sample sequenced in a study of OX40 agonist ivuxolimab in advanced cancers. TCRdb keeps only in-frame clones here, not all; method: immunoSEQ multiplex PCR. Here the sample spans about 82,000 clones, roughly 80% being singletons. Sequences were derived from CD4+ or CD8+ T cells sorted from blood, sampled in a trial of the OX40 agonist ivuxolimab. These receptors were taken from an adult with an advanced solid tumor such as melanoma, head and neck, liver or kidney cancer.

The chain is built from TRBV5-1 and TRBJ2-5, with 9 positions matching TRBD1. The germline V gene has CDR1 SGHRS and CDR2 YFSETQ. After removal of 4 bases from V and 4 bases from J, the junction contained 8 bases not matched to a gene. This CDR3 has 15 amino acids. The CDR3 nucleotides are TGCGCCAGCAGCGATGGGACAGGGATCGGAGAGACCCAGTACTTC. It is translated as CASSDGTGIGETQYF.

This clone has only one observation. J is TRBJ2-1 and V is TRBV29-1; the D gene could be TRBD1 or TRBD2 (5 bases each). The CDR3 spans 13 residues. CDR1 and CDR2 (germline): SQVTM, ANQGSEA. Deletions cut 8 bases from V and 6 bases from J, with 17 bases between. The chain's CDR3 is CSLSRDRTNEQFF. The CDR3 coding sequence is TGCAGCCTCTCTCGGGACCGCACCAATGAGCAGTTCTTC.

V is TRBV7-3 and J is TRBJ2-3; D may match TRBD1 or TRBD2 (5 bases each). The CDR3 extends over 16 amino acids. Looked up from germline, CDR1 is SGHTA and CDR2 is FQGTGA. V was clipped by 5 bases and J by 4 bases, with 19 bases between them. This CDR3 reads CASSLPEPGRADTQYF. The CDR3, as DNA: TGTGCCAGCAGCCTACCCGAGCCGGGGCGGGCAGATACGCAGTATTTT.

This clone was counted only a few times. CDR3 DNA: TGTGCCAGCAGTTCAGCCCGAGCCGGGGAGCTGTTTTTT. It yields the protein CASSSARAGELFF. The rearrangement uses TRBV6-6 and TRBJ2-2; D not certain. The length of the CDR3 is 13 residues. Germline V gene data show CDR1 as MNHNY and CDR2 as SVGAGI (reference sequence). V was trimmed by 4 bases and J by 6 bases, leaving 9 bases between them.

This chain's CDR3 is CASRHRDSYEQYF. The CDR3 DNA follows: TGTGCCAGCAGACACCGGGACTCCTACGAGCAGTACTTC. The chain links TRBV6-5 to TRBJ2-7, with a tentative D call TRBD2 (5 bases). Germline CDR1 and CDR2: MNHEY and SVGAGI. The CDR3 runs to 13 residues. V lost 6 bases, J lost 0 bases, and 9 bases lay in between.

As for this clone: In the same sample, other DNA sequences code for this CDR3. The rearrangement links TRBV11-2 to TRBJ1-1, with 7 bases identical to TRBD1. The CDR3 is made up of 14 amino acids. V trimming: 0 bases; J trimming: 3 bases; junction bases outside the gene matches: 1. CDR1 and CDR2 (germline): SGHAT, FQNNGV. DNA of the CDR3: TGTGCCAGCAGCTTAGACCAGGGGGACACTGAAGCTTTCTTT. Its translation: CASSLDQGDTEAFF. The full variable domain, completed using reference TRBV11-2 and TRBJ1-1, is EAGVAQSPRYKIIEKRQSVAFWCNPISGHATLYWYQQILGQGPKLLIQFQNNGVVDDSQLPKDRFSAERLKGVDSTLKIQPAKLEDSAVYLCASSLDQGDTEAFFGQGTRLTVV.

V is TRBV29-1 and J is TRBJ1-1; TRBD1 matches 8 bases. V shed 4 bases, J shed 5 bases, and the junction held 12 bases outside the gene matches. The CDR3 spans 15 residues. Germline V gives CDR1 SQVTM, CDR2 ANQGSEA. The CDR3 region is CSVVGAGGDRTEAFF. The DNA for the CDR3 is TGCAGCGTTGTTGGGGCAGGGGGCGACCGAACTGAAGCTTTCTTT.

The V gene is TRBV6-5, the J gene TRBJ2-7; unclear D gene. Germline assignment: CDR1 MNHEY and CDR2 SVGAGI. V lost 2 bases and J lost 6, with 14 bases in between. This CDR3 is built from 14 residues. CDR3 DNA sequence: TGTGCCAGCAGTTACAGGCCAGATTGGGGCGAGCAGTACTTC. It yields the protein CASSYRPDWGEQYF.

This clone came up once. The chain carries TRBV19 and TRBJ2-7; TRBD1 aligns across 11 bases. Per the germline V gene, CDR1 is LNHDA and CDR2 is SQIVND (reference sequence). V was clipped by 3 bases and J by 3 bases; unmatched bases: 4. This CDR3 has 15 residues. As DNA, the CDR3 is TGTGCCAGTAGTATCCGGGACAGGGGGGACTACGAGCAGTACTTC. Its protein is CASSIRDRGDYEQYF.

CDR3 DNA sequence: TGCAGCGTTGAAGGTGAATCGCGGGCGGCTTTCTTT. This sequence encodes CSVEGESRAAFF. The chain links TRBV29-1 to TRBJ1-1, with D unclear. The CDR3 contains 12 residues. Germline CDR1 is SQVTM and CDR2 is ANQGSEA. Trimming took 1 base from V and 11 from J, leaving 14 bases between them. Filled out from reference TRBV29-1 and TRBJ1-1, the complete variable domain reads SAVISQKPSRDICQRGTSLTIQCQVDSQVTMMFWYRQQPGQSLTLIATANQGSEATYESGFVIDKFPISRPNLTFSTLTVSNMSPEDSSIYLCSVEGESRAAFFGQGTRLTVV.

The rearrangement links TRBV4-3 to TRBJ1-1, with TRBD1 identical over 7 bases. Germline trimming cut 4 bases from V and 0 bases from J; bases unmatched to any gene: 5. The V gene's germline CDR1 is LGHNA and CDR2 YSLEER. The CDR3 contains 15 residues. DNA for the CDR3: TGCGCCAGCAGCCCGACGACAGGGATGAACACTGAAGCTTTCTTT. This encodes CASSPTTGMNTEAFF.

This chain joins TRBV4-2 and TRBJ2-1; weak D call: TRBD2 (8 bases). Germline values: CDR1 LGHNA, CDR2 YNFKEQ. V lost 5 bases and J lost 2, with 13 bases in between. The CDR3 loop spans 15 amino acids. As DNA, the CDR3 is TGTGCCAGCAGCTATAGCGGGACAGCCTACAATGAGCAGTTCTTC. Amino acids: CASSYSGTAYNEQFF.

The rearrangement links TRBV6-6 to TRBJ2-5; D uncertain. The CDR3 length is 12 residues. Between the trimmed V and J ends, which lost 2 bases and 1 base, there was a span of 2 bases. CDR1 and CDR2 (germline): MNHNY, SVGAGI (reference sequence). CDR3 sequence (DNA): TGTGCCAGCAGTTACATCCAAGAGACCCAGTACTTC. Translation: CASSYIQETQYF.

The chain is built from TRBV6-6 and TRBJ1-2, with D hard to call. CDR3 length equals 12 residues. V lost 7 bases and J 3 bases, leaving 9 bases between the germline ends. Germline CDR1 MNHNY, CDR2 SVGAGI (reference sequence). Here the CDR3 DNA reads TGTGCCAGCAACGAGCTATACTATGGCTACACCTTC. This encodes CASNELYYGYTF.

For the CDR3, the DNA is TGTGCCAGCACCCTAGGGGTCAGGCCAGCTGTGGCTGAAGCTTTCTTT. Translation: CASTLGVRPAVAEAFF. The rearrangement links TRBV21-1 to TRBJ1-1; the table's D call of TRBD1 was not tested on the DNA. TRBV21-1 is classified as a pseudogene. The CDR3 is 16 residues long.